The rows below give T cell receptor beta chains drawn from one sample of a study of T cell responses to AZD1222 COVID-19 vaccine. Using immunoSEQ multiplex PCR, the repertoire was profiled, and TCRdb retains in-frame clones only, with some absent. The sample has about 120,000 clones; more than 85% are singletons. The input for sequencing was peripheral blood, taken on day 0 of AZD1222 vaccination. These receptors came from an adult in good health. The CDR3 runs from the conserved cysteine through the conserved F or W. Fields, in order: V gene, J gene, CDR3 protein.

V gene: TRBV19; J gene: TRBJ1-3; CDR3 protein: CASRFMGSGNTIYF
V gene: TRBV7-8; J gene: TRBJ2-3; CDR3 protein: CASSPWNSGVTDTQYF
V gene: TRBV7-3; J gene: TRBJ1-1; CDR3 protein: CASSLSGGWTEAFF
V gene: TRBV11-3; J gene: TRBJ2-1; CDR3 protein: CASSPGLAGGSTYNEQFF
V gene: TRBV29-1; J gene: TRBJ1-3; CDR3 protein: CSVVGLSGNTIYF
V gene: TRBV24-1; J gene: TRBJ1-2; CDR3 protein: CATSDFRTHYGYTF
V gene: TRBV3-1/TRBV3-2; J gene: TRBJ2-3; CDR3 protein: CASSLTDTQYF
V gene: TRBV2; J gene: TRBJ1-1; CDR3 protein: CASREFRQGGEAFF
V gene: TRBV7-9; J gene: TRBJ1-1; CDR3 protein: CASSRIPAELNTEAFF
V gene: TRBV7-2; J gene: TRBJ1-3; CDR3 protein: CASSSRPQGSGNTIYF
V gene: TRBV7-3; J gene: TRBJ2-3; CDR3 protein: CASSLGHNLPTDTQYF
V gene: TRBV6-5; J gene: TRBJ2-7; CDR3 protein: CASSPSHRYEQYF
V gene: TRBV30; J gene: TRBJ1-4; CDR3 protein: CAWSRRGVGEKLFF
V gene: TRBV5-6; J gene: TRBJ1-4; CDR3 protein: CASSLDEKLFF
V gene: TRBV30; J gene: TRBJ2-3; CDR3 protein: CAWSRGGSTNADTQYF
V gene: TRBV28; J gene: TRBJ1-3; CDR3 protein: CASTPGGGNTIYF
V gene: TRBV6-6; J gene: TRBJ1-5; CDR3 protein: CASSQRTDPTSPYSNQPQHF
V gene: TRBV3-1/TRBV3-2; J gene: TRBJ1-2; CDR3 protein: CASSRLPLGRANYGYTF
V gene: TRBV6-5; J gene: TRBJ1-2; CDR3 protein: CASSHPGAANYGYTF
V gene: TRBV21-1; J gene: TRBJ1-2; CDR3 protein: CASSPRDRRYGYTF
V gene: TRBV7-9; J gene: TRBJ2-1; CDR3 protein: CASHTMGEQFF
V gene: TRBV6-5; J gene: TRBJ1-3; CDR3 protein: CASSYSMGTGNTIYF
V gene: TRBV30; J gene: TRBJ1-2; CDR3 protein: CAWSQRSPRRGYTF
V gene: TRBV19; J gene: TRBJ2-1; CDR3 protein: CASSIGTGRLNEQFF
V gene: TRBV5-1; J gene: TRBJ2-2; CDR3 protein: CASSLGGGGPNTGELFF
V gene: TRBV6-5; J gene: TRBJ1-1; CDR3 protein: CASRLQEGTEAFF
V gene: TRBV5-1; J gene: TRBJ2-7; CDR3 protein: CASSLSGVGAYEQYF
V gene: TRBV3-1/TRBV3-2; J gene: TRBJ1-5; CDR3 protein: CASSLKGYSNQPQHF
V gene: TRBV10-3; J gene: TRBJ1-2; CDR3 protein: CANRDRVGGYTF
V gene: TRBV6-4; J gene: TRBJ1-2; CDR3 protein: CASSDEGRRGYTF
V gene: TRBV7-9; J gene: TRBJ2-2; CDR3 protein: CASSYLGLGTGELFF
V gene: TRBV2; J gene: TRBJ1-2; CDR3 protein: CASRGTGENYGYTF
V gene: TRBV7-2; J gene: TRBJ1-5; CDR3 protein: CASSLLVGRGNQPQHF
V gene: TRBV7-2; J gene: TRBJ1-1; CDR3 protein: CASSLRVPSMNTEAFF
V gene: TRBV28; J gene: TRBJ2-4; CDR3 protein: CASSYVAGGPKNIQYF
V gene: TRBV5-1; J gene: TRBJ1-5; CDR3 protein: CASSLGGGNQPQHF
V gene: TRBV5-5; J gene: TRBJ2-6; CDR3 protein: CASSLTRTGGPGANVLTF
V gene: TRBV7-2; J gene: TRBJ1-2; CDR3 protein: CASSLGSGTVF
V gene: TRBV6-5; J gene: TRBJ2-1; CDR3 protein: CASTRVITGDNEQFF
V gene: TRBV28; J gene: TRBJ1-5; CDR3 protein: CASSPTARGPQHF
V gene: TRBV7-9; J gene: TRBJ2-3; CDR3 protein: CASSSYSGSDTDTQYF
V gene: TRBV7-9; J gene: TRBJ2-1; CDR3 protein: CASTKKGNEQFF
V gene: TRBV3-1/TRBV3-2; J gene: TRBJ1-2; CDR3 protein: CASAAGTNYGYTF
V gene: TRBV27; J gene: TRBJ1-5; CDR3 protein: CASSSGTGLGNQPQHF
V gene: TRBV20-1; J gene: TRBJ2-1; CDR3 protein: CSATVGGEQFF
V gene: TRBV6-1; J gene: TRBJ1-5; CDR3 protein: CASSEGQGHYIQPQHF
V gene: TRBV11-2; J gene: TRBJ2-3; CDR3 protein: CASSPFQDTQYF
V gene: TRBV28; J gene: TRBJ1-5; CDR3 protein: CASSPEIGTAYQPQHF
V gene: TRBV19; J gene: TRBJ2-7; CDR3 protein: CASRQGTTFSYEQYF